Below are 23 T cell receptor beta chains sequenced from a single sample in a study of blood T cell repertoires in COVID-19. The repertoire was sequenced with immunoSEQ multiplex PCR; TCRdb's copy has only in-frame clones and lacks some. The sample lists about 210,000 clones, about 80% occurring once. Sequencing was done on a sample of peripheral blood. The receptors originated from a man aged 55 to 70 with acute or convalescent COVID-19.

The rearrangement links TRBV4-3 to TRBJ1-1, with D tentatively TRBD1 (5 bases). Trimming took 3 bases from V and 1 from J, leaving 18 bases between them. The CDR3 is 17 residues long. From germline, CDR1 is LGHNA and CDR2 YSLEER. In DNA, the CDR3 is TGCGCCAGCAGCCATTTGGGACTCGGCCGATCGAACACTGAAGCTTTCTTT. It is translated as CASSHLGLGRSNTEAFF.

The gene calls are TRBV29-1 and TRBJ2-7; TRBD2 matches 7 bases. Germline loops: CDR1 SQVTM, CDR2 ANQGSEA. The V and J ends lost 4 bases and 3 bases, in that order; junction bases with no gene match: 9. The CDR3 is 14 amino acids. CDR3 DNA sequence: TGCAGCGTTGCGGGATGGGCGGGGGTCTACGAGCAGTACTTC. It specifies CSVAGWAGVYEQYF.

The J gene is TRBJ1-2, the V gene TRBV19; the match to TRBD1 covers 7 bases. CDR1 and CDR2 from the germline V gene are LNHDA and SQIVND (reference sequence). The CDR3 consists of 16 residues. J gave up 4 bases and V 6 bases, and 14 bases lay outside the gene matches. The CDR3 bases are TGTGCCAGTAGGGCGTCGGGACAGAGGGTAGTCTATGGCTACACCTTC. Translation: CASRASGQRVVYGYTF.

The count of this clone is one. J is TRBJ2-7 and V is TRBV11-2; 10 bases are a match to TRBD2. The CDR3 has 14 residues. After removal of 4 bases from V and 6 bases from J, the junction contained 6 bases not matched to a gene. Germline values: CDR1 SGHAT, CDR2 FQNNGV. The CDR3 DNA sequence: TGTGCCAGCAGCTCTAGCGGGAGAAGGGTCGAGCAGTACTTC. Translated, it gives CASSSSGRRVEQYF.

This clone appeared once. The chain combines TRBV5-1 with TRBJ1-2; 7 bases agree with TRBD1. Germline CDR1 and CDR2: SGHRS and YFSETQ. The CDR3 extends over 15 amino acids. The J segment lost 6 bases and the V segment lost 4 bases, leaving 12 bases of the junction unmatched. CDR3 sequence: CASSTTGMGTDGYTF. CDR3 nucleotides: TGCGCCAGCAGCACGACAGGGATGGGTACTGATGGCTACACCTTC.

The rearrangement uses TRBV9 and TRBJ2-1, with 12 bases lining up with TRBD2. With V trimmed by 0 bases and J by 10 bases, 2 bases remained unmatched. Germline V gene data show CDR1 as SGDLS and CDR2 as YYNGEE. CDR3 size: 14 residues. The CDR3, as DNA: TGTGCCAGCAGCGTAGCACTAGCGGGAGGCGAGCAGTTCTTC. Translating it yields CASSVALAGGEQFF.

CDR3 in amino acids: CASRSGGRDEQFF. The CDR3, as DNA: TGTGCCAGCAGGTCAGGGGGAAGGGATGAGCAGTTCTTC. This chain connects TRBV6-5 to TRBJ2-1; 7 nucleotides match TRBD1. V lost 6 bases and J lost 8; bases outside the gene matches: 7. Germline loops: CDR1 MNHEY, CDR2 SVGAGI. There are 13 residues in the CDR3.

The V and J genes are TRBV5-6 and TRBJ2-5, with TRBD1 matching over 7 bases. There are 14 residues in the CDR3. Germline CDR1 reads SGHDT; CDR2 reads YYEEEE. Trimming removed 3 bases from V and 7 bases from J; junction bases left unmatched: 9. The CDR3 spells CASSSGTVKGTQYF. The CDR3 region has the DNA TGTGCCAGCAGCTCCGGGACAGTAAAGGGGACCCAGTACTTC.

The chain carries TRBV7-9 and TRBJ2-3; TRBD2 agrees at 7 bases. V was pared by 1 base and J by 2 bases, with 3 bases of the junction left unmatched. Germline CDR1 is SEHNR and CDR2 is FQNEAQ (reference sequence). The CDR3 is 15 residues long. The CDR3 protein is CASSLGGGITDTQYF. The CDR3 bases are TGTGCCAGCAGCTTAGGCGGGGGAATCACAGATACGCAGTATTTT.

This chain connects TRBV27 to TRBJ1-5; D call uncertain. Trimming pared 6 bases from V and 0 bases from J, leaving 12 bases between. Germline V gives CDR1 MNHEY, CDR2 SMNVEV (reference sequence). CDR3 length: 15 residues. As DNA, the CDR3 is TGTGCCAGCAGAGAACAGCCTTATAGCAATCAGCCCCAGCATTTT. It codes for CASREQPYSNQPQHF.

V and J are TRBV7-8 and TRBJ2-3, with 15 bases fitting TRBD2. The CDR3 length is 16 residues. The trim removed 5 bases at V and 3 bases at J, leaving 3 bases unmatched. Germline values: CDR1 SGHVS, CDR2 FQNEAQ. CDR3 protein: CASSIGTSGGTDTQYF. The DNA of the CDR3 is TGTGCCAGCAGCATCGGGACTAGCGGGGGGACAGATACGCAGTATTTT.

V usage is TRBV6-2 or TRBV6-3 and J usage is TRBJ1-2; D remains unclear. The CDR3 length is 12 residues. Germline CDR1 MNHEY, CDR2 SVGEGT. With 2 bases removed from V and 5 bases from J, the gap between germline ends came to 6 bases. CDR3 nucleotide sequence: TGTGCCAGCAGTTACCCTCTTTATGGCTACACCTTC. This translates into CASSYPLYGYTF.

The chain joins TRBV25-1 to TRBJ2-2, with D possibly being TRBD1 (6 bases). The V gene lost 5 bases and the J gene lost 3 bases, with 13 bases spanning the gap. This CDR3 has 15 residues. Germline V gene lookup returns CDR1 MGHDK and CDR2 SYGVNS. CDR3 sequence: CASSPSQGYTGELFF. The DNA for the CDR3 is TGTGCCAGCAGTCCTTCGCAGGGGTACACCGGGGAGCTGTTTTTT.

This CDR3 is CASSYSSNLAKNIQYF. CDR3 bases: TGTGCCAGCAGTTACTCGAGTAACCTAGCCAAAAACATTCAGTACTTC. The V and J genes are TRBV6-5 and TRBJ2-4; no clear D gene. The CDR3 extends over 16 amino acids. Trimming removed 0 bases from V and 0 bases from J, with 9 bases in between. The germline V gene has CDR1 MNHEY and CDR2 SVGAGI.

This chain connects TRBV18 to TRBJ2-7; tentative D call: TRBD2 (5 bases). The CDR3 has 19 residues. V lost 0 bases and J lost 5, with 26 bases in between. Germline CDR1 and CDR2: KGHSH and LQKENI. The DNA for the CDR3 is TGTGCCAGCTCACCACCGGGCCATCCTCTTGGGATCGGGCGGGACGAGCAGTACTTC. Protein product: CASSPPGHPLGIGRDEQYF.

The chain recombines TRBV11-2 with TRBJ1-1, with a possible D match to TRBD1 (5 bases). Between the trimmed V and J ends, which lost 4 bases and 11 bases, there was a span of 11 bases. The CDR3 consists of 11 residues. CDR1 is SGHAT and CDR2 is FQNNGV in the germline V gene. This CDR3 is CASSSPGKAFF. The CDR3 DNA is TGTGCCAGCAGCTCCCCAGGGAAGGCTTTCTTT. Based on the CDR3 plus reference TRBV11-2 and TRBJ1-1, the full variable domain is EAGVAQSPRYKIIEKRQSVAFWCNPISGHATLYWYQQILGQGPKLLIQFQNNGVVDDSQLPKDRFSAERLKGVDSTLKIQPAKLEDSAVYLCASSSPGKAFFGQGTRLTVV.

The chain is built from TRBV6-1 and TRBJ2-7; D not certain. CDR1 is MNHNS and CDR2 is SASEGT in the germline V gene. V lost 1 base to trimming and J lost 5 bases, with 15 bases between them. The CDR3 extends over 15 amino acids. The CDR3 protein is CASSEDGFLVNEQYF. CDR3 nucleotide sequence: TGTGCCAGCAGTGAAGATGGGTTCCTAGTGAACGAGCAGTACTTC.

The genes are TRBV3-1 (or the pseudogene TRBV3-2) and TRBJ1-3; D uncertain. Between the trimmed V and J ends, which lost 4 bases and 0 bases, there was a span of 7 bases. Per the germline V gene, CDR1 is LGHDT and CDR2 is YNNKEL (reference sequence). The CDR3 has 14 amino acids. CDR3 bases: TGTGCCAGCAGCCGCTTGAGCTCTGGAAACACCATATATTTT. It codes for CASSRLSSGNTIYF.

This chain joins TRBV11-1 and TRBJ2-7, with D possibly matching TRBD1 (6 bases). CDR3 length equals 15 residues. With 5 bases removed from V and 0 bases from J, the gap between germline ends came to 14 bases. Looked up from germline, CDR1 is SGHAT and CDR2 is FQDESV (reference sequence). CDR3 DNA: TGTGCCAGCAGCCCATGGGTGGGGGCCTCCTACGAGCAGTACTTC. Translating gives CASSPWVGASYEQYF.

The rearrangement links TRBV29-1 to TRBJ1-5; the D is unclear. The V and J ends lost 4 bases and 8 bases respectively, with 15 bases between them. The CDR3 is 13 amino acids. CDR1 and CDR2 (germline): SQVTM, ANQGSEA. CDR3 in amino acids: CSVGEGVREPQHF. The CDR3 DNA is TGCAGCGTTGGTGAGGGAGTTAGGGAGCCCCAGCATTTT.

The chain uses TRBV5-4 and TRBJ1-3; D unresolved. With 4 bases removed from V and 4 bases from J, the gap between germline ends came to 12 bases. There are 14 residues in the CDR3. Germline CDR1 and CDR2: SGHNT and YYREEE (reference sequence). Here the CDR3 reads CASSTGGSGNTIYF. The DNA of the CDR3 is TGTGCCAGCAGCACGGGTGGCTCCGGAAACACCATATATTTT.

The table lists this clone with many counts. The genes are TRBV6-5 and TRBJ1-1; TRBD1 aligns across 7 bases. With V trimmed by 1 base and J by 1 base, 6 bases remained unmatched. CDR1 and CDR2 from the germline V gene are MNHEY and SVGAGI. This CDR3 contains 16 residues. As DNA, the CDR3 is TGTGCCAGCAGTTACTTGGCAGGACAGGCGAACACTGAAGCTTTCTTT. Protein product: CASSYLAGQANTEAFF.

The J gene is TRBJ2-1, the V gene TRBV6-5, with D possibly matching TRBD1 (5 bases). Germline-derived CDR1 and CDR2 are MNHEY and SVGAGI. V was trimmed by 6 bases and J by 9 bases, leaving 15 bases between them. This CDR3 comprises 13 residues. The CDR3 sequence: CASSPRDSGEQFF. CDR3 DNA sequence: TGTGCCAGCAGCCCCAGGGATAGTGGTGAGCAGTTCTTC.